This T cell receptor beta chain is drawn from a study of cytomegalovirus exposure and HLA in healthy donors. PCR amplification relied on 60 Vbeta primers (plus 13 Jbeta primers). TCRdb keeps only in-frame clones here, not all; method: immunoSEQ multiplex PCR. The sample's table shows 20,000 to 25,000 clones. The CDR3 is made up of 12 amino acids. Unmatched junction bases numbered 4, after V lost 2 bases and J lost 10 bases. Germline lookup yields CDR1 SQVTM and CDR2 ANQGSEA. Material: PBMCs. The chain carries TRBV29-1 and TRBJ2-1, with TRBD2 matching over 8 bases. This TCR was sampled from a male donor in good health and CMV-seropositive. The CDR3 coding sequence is TGCAGCGTTGAACGTTCGGGAGGGGAGCAGTTCTTC. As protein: CSVERSGGEQFF.